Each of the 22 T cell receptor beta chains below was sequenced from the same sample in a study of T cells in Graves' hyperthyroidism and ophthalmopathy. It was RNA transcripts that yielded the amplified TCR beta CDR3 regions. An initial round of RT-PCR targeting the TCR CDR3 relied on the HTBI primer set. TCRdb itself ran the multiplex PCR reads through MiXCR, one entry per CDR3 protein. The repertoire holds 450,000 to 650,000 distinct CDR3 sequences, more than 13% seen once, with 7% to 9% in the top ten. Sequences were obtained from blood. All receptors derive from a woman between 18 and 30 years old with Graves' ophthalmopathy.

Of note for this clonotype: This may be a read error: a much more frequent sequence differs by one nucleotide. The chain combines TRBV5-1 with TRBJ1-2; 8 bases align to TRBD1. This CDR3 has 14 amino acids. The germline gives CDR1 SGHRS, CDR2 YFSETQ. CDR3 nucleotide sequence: TGTGCCAGCAGCGCTACAGGGGGGAACTATGGCCACACCTTC. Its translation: CASSATGGNYGHTF.

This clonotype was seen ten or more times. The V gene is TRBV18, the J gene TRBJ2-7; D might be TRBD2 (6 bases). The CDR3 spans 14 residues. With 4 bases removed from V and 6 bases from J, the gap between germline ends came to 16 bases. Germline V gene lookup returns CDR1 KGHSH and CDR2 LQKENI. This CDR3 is CASSLYRESPEQYF. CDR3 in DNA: TGTGCCAGCTCACTATACCGGGAGTCTCCCGAGCAGTACTTC.

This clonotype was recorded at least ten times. The CDR3: CATSDQGKDTEAFF. The DNA for the CDR3 is TGTGCCACCAGTGATCAGGGAAAAGACACTGAAGCTTTCTTT. The rearrangement joins TRBV24-1 to TRBJ1-1, with a possible D match to TRBD1 (5 bases). CDR3 length equals 14 residues. V was shortened by 3 bases and J by 3 bases, with 10 bases between the two germline ends. CDR1 KGHDR and CDR2 SFDVKD come from the germline V gene.

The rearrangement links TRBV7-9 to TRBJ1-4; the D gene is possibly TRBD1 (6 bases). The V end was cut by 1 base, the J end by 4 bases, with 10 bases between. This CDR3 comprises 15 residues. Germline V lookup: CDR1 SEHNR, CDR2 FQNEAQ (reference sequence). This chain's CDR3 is CASSLVGGGNEKLFF. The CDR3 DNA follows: TGTGCCAGCAGCTTAGTCGGGGGCGGTAATGAAAAACTGTTTTTT. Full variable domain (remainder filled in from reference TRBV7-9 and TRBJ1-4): DTGVSQNPRHKITKRGQNVTFRCDPISEHNRLYWYRQTLGQGPEFLTYFQNEAQLEKSRLLSDRFSAERPKGSFSTLEIQRTEQGDSAMYLCASSLVGGGNEKLFFGSGTQLSVL.

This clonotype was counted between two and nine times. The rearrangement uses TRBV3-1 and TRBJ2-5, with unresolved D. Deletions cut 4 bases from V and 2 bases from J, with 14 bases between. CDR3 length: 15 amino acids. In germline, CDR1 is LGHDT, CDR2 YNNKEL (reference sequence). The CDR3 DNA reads TGTGCCAGCAGCCGAGCTAATGGCGGTCAAGAGACCCAGTACTTC. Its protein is CASSRANGGQETQYF.

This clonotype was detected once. CDR3 region: CASSLGTGCGYTF. The CDR3 region has the DNA TGTGCCAGCAGCTTGGGGACAGGGTGCGGCTACACCTTC. This rearrangement joins TRBV11-1 to TRBJ1-2; TRBD1 matches 9 bases. V gave up 3 bases and J gave up 8 bases; unmatched junction bases: 4. Germline assignment: CDR1 SGHAT and CDR2 FQDESV (reference sequence). The CDR3 is 13 amino acids.

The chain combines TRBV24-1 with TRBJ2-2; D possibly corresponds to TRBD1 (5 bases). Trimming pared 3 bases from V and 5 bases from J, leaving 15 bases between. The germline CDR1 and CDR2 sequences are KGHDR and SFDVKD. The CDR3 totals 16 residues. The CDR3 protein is CATSDPIQHRTGELFF. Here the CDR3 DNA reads TGTGCCACCAGTGATCCCATCCAGCACAGGACCGGGGAGCTGTTTTTT.

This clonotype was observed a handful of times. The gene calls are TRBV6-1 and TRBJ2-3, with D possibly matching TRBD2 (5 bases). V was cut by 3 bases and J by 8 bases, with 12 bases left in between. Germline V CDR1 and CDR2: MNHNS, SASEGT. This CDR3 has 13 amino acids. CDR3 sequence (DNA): TGTGCCAGCAGTGAGTATGTCGGAGGTACGCAGTATTTT. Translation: CASSEYVGGTQYF.

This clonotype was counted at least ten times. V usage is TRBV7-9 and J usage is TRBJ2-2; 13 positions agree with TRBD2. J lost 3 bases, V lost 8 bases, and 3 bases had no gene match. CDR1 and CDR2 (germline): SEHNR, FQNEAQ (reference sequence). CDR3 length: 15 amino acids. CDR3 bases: TGTGCCAGCCTCGGACTAGCGGGAGACACCGGGGAGCTGTTTTTT. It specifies CASLGLAGDTGELFF.

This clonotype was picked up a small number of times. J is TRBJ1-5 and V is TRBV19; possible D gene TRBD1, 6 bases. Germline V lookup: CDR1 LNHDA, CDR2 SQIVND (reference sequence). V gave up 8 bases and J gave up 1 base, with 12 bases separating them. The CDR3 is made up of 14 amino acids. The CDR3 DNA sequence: TGTGCCAGTCACCGGGGGCAAAGCAATCAGCCCCAGCATTTT. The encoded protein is CASHRGQSNQPQHF.

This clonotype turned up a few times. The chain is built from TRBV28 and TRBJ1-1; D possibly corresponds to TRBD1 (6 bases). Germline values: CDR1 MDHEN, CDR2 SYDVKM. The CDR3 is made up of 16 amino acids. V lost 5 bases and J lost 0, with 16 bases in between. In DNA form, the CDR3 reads TGTGCCAGCAGTCCTAGTTCGGGACAAATGAACACTGAAGCTTTCTTT. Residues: CASSPSSGQMNTEAFF.

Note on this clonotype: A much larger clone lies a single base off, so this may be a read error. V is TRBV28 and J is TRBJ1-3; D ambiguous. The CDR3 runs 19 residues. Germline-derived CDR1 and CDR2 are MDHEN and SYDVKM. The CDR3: CAGSPHGRLMSISGNTIYF. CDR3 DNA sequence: TGTGCCGGCAGTCCCCACGGACGCTTAATGTCTATCTCTGGAAACACCATATATTTT. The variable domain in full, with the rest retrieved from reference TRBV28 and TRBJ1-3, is DVKVTQSSRYLVKRTGEKVFLECVQDMDHENMFWYRQDPGLGLRLIYFSYDVKMKEKGDIPEGYSVSREKKERFSLILESASTNQTSMYLCAGSPHGRLMSISGNTIYFGEGSWLTVV.

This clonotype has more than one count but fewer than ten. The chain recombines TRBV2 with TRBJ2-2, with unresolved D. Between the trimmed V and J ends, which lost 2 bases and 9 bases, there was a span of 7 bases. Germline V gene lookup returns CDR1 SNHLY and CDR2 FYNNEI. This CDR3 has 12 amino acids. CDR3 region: CASSEISRELFF. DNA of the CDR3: TGTGCCAGCAGTGAAATCTCGAGGGAGCTGTTTTTT.

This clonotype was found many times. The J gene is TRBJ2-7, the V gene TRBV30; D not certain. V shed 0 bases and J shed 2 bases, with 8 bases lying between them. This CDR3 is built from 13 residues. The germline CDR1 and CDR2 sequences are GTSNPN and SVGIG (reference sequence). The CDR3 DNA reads TGTGCCTGGAGTGTACACGAGACCTACGAGCAGTACTTC. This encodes CAWSVHETYEQYF.

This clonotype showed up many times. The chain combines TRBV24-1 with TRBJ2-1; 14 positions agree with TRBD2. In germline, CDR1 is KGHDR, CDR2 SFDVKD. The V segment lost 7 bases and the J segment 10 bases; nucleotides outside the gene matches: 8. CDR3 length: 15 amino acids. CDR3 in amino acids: CATRGGTSGSNEQFF. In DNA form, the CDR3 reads TGTGCCACCAGAGGGGGGACTAGCGGGAGCAACGAGCAGTTCTTC.

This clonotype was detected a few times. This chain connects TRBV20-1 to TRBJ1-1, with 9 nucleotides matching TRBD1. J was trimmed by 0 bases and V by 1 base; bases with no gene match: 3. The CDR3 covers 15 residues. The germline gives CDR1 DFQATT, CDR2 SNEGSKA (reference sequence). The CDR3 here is CSARGQGVVNTEAFF. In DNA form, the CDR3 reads TGCAGTGCTAGAGGACAGGGGGTAGTGAACACTGAAGCTTTCTTT.

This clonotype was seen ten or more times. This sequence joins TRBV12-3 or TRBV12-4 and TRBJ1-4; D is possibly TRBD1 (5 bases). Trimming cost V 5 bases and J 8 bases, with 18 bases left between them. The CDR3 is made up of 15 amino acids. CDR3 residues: CASSPGTALREKLFF. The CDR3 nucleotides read TGTGCCAGCAGTCCCGGGACCGCCCTTAGGGAAAAACTGTTTTTT.

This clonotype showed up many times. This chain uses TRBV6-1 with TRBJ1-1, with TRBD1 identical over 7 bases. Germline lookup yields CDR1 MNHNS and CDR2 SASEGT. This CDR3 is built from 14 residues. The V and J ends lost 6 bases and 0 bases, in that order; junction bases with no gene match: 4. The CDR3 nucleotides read TGTGCCAGCAGGAGGGACAGCTTGAACACTGAAGCTTTCTTT. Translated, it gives CASRRDSLNTEAFF.

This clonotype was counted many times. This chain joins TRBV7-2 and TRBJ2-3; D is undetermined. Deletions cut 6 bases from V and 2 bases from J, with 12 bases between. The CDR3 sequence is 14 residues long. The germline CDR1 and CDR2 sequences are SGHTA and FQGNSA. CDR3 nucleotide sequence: TGTGCCAGCAGTCTTCGGATGTCCACAGATACGCAGTATTTT. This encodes CASSLRMSTDTQYF. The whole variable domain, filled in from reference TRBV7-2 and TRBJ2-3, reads GAGVSQSPSNKVTEKGKDVELRCDPISGHTALYWYRQSLGQGLEFLIYFQGNSAPDKSGLPSDRFSAERTGGSVSTLTIQRTQQEDSAVYLCASSLRMSTDTQYFGPGTRLTVL.

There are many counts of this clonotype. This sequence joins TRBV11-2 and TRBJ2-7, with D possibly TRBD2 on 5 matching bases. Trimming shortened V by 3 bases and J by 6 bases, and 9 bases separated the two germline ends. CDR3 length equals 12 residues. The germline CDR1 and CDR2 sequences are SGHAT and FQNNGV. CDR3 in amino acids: CASSFSSGEQYF. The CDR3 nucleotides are TGTGCCAGCAGCTTTTCCAGCGGCGAGCAGTACTTC.

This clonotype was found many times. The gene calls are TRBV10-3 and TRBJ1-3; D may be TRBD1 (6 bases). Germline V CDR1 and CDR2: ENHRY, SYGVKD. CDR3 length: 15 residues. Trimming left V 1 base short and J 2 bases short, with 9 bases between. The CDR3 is CAISEYAGAGNTIYF. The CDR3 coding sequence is TGTGCCATCAGTGAGTACGCAGGGGCTGGAAACACCATATATTTT.

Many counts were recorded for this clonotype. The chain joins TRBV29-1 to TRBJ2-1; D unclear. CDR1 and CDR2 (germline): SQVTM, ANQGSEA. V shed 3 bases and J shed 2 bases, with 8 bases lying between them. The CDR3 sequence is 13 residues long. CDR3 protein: CSVDMGTYNEQFF. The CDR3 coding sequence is TGCAGCGTTGATATGGGAACCTACAATGAGCAGTTCTTC.